The 10 T cell receptor beta chains below were found in one sample sequenced in a study of blood T cell repertoires in COVID-19. The protocol was immunoSEQ multiplex PCR, while the TCRdb copy is restricted to in-frame clones and leaves out a portion. The table lists over 130,000 clones, roughly 76% of them singletons. Source material: peripheral blood. The source is a woman aged 45-65 years with active or convalescent COVID-19.

This clone was observed a few times. CDR3 protein: CSLGGSWAGELFF. The CDR3 DNA follows: TGCAGCCTGGGTGGGAGTTGGGCCGGGGAGCTGTTTTTT. The chain recombines TRBV29-1 with TRBJ2-2; a weak D match, TRBD2 (5 bases). The V end was cut by 8 bases, the J end by 6 bases, with 16 bases between. This CDR3 has 13 residues. CDR1 SQVTM and CDR2 ANQGSEA come from the germline V gene.

This clone was detected once. This rearrangement joins TRBV6-1 to TRBJ2-7; D possibly corresponds to TRBD1 (6 bases). Germline V gene lookup returns CDR1 MNHNS and CDR2 SASEGT. The germline V and J ends were trimmed by 2 bases and 2 bases, with 10 bases remaining between them. The CDR3 spans 14 residues. The DNA for the CDR3 is TGTGCCAGCAGTGAAATTACAGGGCCCTACGAGCAGTACTTC. Translated: CASSEITGPYEQYF.

This clone was observed a single time. The chain couples TRBV7-8 to TRBJ2-3; D gene unclear. The V end was cut by 5 bases, the J end by 2 bases, with 14 bases between. CDR3 length: 15 amino acids. Germline V gene lookup returns CDR1 SGHVS and CDR2 FQNEAQ. CDR3 protein: CASSPRSGLTDTQYF. DNA of the CDR3: TGTGCCAGCAGCCCCCGTAGTGGGCTCACAGATACGCAGTATTTT.

The chain is built from TRBV18 and TRBJ1-2; 8 nucleotides match TRBD1. V was clipped by 6 bases and J by 0 bases; unmatched bases: 15. The germline CDR1 and CDR2 sequences are KGHSH and LQKENI. The CDR3 loop spans 18 amino acids. CDR3 protein: CASSPLLKGTGTNYGYTF. CDR3 nucleotides: TGTGCCAGCTCCCCTCTACTTAAAGGGACAGGAACTAACTATGGCTACACCTTC.

The V call is TRBV5-4, the J call TRBJ2-7; TRBD2 matches at 11 bases. The CDR3 is made up of 17 amino acids. Germline CDR1 and CDR2: SGHNT and YYREEE (reference sequence). V gave up 4 bases and J gave up 2 bases; unmatched junction bases: 11. The CDR3 DNA is TGTGCCAGCAGCCCGGGACTAGCGGCAAAGCCACCCTACGAGCAGTACTTC. This translates into CASSPGLAAKPPYEQYF.

This clone was seen a single time. This rearrangement joins TRBV28 to TRBJ1-6; D is perhaps TRBD1 (5 bases). Germline V lookup: CDR1 MDHEN, CDR2 SYDVKM. Trimming pared 6 bases from V and 17 bases from J, leaving 17 bases between. CDR3 size: 12 residues. DNA of the CDR3: TGTGCCAGCAGGCTACAGGCCGACCGCTTCCACTTT. The encoded protein is CASRLQADRFHF.

V gene TRBV3-1 (or the pseudogene TRBV3-2) combines with J gene TRBJ2-5; 12 bases are shared with TRBD2. This CDR3 contains 21 residues. The V gene's germline CDR1 is LGHDT and CDR2 YNNKEL (reference sequence). V lost 3 bases and J lost 1; bases outside the gene matches: 18. The CDR3 spells CASSQDRCSSGGGNTQETQYF. CDR3 in DNA: TGTGCCAGCAGCCAGGATCGCTGCTCTAGCGGGGGGGGGAACACCCAAGAGACCCAGTACTTC.

The chain couples TRBV3-1 (or the pseudogene TRBV3-2) to TRBJ1-5; D is undetermined. CDR3 length: 16 amino acids. Trimming took off 0 bases at V and 0 bases at J, with 9 bases between the two ends. Germline V gene sequence: CDR1 LGHDT, CDR2 YNNKEL (reference sequence). The CDR3 DNA sequence: TGTGCCAGCAGCCAAGACGGGAGGGATAGCAATCAGCCCCAGCATTTT. Residues: CASSQDGRDSNQPQHF.

This clone occurred once. The V gene is TRBV5-4, the J gene TRBJ2-2; 15 nucleotides line up with TRBD2. J lost 7 bases, V lost 0 bases, and 4 bases had no gene match. In germline, CDR1 is SGHNT, CDR2 YYREEE (reference sequence). The CDR3 consists of 17 residues. The CDR3 nucleotides read TGTGCCAGCAGCTTGGAGGGACTAGCGGGAGGTCACGGGGAGCTGTTTTTT. This codes for CASSLEGLAGGHGELFF.

The chain uses TRBV5-5 and TRBJ1-1, with 10 nucleotides matching TRBD1. CDR1 and CDR2 (germline): SGHKS, YYEKEE (reference sequence). V shed 4 bases and J 4 bases; nucleotides not matched to a gene: 4. The CDR3 sequence is 14 residues long. The CDR3 reads CASSLTGGSTEAFF. The CDR3 nucleotides are TGTGCCAGCAGCCTGACAGGGGGCTCCACTGAAGCTTTCTTT.